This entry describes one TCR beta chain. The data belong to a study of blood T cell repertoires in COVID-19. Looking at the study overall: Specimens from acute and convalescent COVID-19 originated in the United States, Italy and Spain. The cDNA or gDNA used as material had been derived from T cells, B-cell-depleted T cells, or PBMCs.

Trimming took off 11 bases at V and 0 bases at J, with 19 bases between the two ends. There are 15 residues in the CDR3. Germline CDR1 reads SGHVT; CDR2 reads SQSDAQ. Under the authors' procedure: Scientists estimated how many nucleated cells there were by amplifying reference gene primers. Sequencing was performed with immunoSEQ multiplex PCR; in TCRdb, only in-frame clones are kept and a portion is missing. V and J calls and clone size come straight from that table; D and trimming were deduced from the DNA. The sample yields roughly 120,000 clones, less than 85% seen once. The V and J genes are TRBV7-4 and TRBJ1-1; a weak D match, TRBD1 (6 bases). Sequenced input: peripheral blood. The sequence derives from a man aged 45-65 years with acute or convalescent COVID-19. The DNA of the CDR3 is TGTGCCGTACTGGGGGTTAACAGGGTGAACACTGAAGCTTTCTTT. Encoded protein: CAVLGVNRVNTEAFF.